This T cell receptor (beta chain) stems from a study of shared clonotypes between healthy human individuals. Across the whole study: The donor pool was made up of a couple of women and a few men aged 18 to 49. CD4 naive cells filled three plates per donor, CD4 memory three, CD8 naive two and CD8 memory one.

How the authors handled the data: ImmunoSEQ sequences covered only the junction and lacked quality scores; filtering therefore differed. Sequenced by immunoSEQ multiplex PCR; TCRdb stores in-frame clones only, minus some. The V and J calls and clone size come from that table; D and trimming were worked out from the DNA. Of hundreds of thousands of clones detected, around 90% appear once; the ten largest clones hold about 24%. Points from the study as a whole: Of the naive CD4 clonotypes, around 5% were shared across a handful of donors.

CD45RO-negative, CCR7-selected cells formed the naive CD8 fraction, which excluded terminally differentiated effector memory CD45RA+ cells. Turning to this clone: As yet, its antigen is unknown.

The sequenced sample was naive CD8+ T cells sorted from blood. The origin of this receptor is a man younger than 45 in good health.

CDR3 protein: CASSIWDSTDTQYF. The CDR3 DNA is TGTGCCAGTAGTATTTGGGACAGTACAGATACGCAGTATTTT. V and J are TRBV19 and TRBJ2-3; 7 positions match TRBD1. V shed 3 bases, J shed 3 bases, and the junction held 3 bases outside the gene matches. This CDR3 has 14 residues. Germline CDR1 and CDR2: LNHDA and SQIVND (reference sequence).